This T cell receptor (beta chain) came from a study of a mutant IDH1 vaccine in newly diagnosed glioma. Comments on this clone: What it recognizes is unknown.

TCRdb keeps only in-frame clones here, not all; method: immunoSEQ multiplex PCR. Of more than 55,000 clones in the sample, roughly 84% were seen once. Overall study findings and caveats: Seemingly, pseudoprogression had no relation to changes in the top peripheral T cell clonotypes.

Germline values: CDR1 KGHSH, CDR2 LQKENI. V shed 3 bases and J shed 10 bases, with 14 bases lying between them. This CDR3 comprises 13 residues. Time point indicated: week 35, safety follow-up. Every single dose of the vaccine, 300 ug of mutant IDH1 20-mer peptide, came with topical imiquimod. The rearrangement uses TRBV18 and TRBJ2-3; perhaps TRBD2 as D (6 bases). Material: PBMCs, obtained from a glioma patient whose treatment included an IDH1 peptide vaccine. This clonotype was sampled from a man in his thirties or forties with glioma. The CDR3 coding sequence is TGTGCCAGCTCACCTTCCTTCGGGGAGGCGCAGTATTTT. Protein sequence: CASSPSFGEAQYF.